This TCR beta chain was found in a study of blood T cell repertoires in COVID-19. Study-wide context: In each case, the material was cDNA or gDNA derived from T cells, B-cell-depleted T cells, or PBMCs.

Sequenced by immunoSEQ multiplex PCR; TCRdb stores in-frame clones only, minus some. The sample comprises under 50,000 clones, about 90% of which are singletons, and approximately 5.9% rests with the top ten. The germline V gene encodes CDR1 SGHNT and CDR2 YYREEE (reference sequence). The CDR3 is 15 amino acids. V shed 4 bases and J 0 bases; nucleotides not matched to a gene: 2. Sequenced: peripheral blood. The clonotype was recovered from an older man with active COVID-19. The V call is TRBV5-4, the J call TRBJ1-3; 9 positions agree with TRBD1. CDR3 protein: CASSEDRGSGNTIYF. Here the CDR3 DNA reads TGTGCCAGCAGCGAGGACAGGGGCTCTGGAAACACCATATATTTT.